Here is one TCR beta chain with its context. The data were obtained in a study of blood T cell repertoires in COVID-19. Across the whole study: COVID-19 samples, acute and convalescent, were from the United States, Italy and Spain. The analysed material was cDNA or gDNA that came from T cells, B-cell-depleted T cells, or PBMCs.

As originally analysed: Amplification of reference gene primers was used by the study to estimate nucleated cell counts. TCRdb keeps only in-frame clones here, not all; method: immunoSEQ multiplex PCR. That table supplies the V and J calls and clone size; D and trimming were determined from the DNA. This table holds 90,000 to 120,000 clones, roughly 90% found once. The germline gives CDR1 SGHVS, CDR2 FNYEAQ. The CDR3 extends over 18 amino acids. Unmatched junction bases numbered 7, after V lost 1 base and J lost 2 bases. This TCR came from a man between 65 and 85 years old with acute or convalescent COVID-19. Sequencing was carried out using peripheral blood. The rearrangement joins TRBV7-6 to TRBJ2-3; TRBD2 matches at 12 bases. The CDR3 nucleotides read TGTGCCAGCAGCTTAGGCCCTGGACTAGCGGGATACACAGATACGCAGTATTTT. Translating it yields CASSLGPGLAGYTDTQYF. The full variable domain, in which reference TRBV7-6 and TRBJ2-3 provide the parts outside the CDR3, is GAGVSQSPRYKVTKRGQDVALRCDPISGHVSLYWYRQALGQGPEFLTYFNYEAQQDKSGLPNDRFSAERPEGSISTLTIQRTEQRDSAMYRCASSLGPGLAGYTDTQYFGPGTRLTVL.